This record looks at one T cell receptor beta chain sequence and its context. This specimen belongs to a study of blood T cell repertoires in COVID-19. Using immunoSEQ multiplex PCR, the repertoire was profiled, and TCRdb retains in-frame clones only, with some absent. The profile shows approximately 88,000 clones, 60% to 85% of them singletons. From germline, CDR1 is DFQATT and CDR2 SNEGSKA (reference sequence). V was trimmed by 3 bases and J by 11 bases, leaving 13 bases between them. The CDR3 loop spans 11 amino acids. Sequences were obtained from peripheral blood. The chain employs TRBV20-1 and TRBJ1-1, with D perhaps matching TRBD1 (5 bases). The TCR sequence derives from a man in his fifties or sixties who had recovered from COVID-19. The CDR3 nucleotides read TGCAGTGCTAGGGATCGAAAGGGGGCTTTCTTT. Its protein is CSARDRKGAFF.